This paragraph reports one TCR beta chain. As yet, its antigen is unknown. The TCR beta cDNA libraries contained unique molecular identifiers. TCRdb re-derived calls from the PCR reads in MiXCR, one entry per CDR3 protein. Of around 200,000 distinct CDR3 sequences listed, approximately 28% are singletons. The sample is drawn from a study of post-analysis software for immune sequencing data. Study-level results: Comparison of patients with controls showed 5 or 6 TRBV segments more frequent in patients, TRBV5-6, TRBV5-1 and TRBV20-1 among them. F-measure co-clustering was strong for batch-matched samples.

The CDR3 contains 14 residues. Germline V gene sequence: CDR1 SQVTM, CDR2 ANQGSEA. Trimming left V 0 bases short and J 4 bases short, with 9 bases between. The chain employs TRBV29-1 and TRBJ2-2; D is uncertain. This TCR was sampled from a girl under 18 with multiple sclerosis. Sequencing was performed on blood. CDR3 DNA: TGCAGCGTTGAAGATTGGACCGCCACCGGGGAGCTGTTTTTT. Translating it yields CSVEDWTATGELFF.